This paragraph covers one T cell receptor (beta chain) sequence. Its antigen specificity is not known. Per-base qualities were not stored, and no clone one base away is much larger. This specimen comes from a study of T cell responses to AZD1222 COVID-19 vaccine (dated by TCRdb to the early 2020s). At the level of the whole study: AZD1222 recipients whose second dose came at about 4 weeks and those whose second dose came at about 12 weeks were combined into one group, since spike-specific TCR depth and breadth did not differ between the two schedules. Enrollment into the trials was organized by age into subgroups of 18-55, 56-69 and 70-plus years, and those subgroups contained approximately 150, 30 and 60 TCR-sequenced participants, respectively. TCR sequencing was performed for 230 to 250 trial participants, of whom approximately 200 were given two doses of AZD1222 and around 26 were given two doses of MenACWY control vaccine.

Including cysteine and phenylalanine, the CDR3 has 20 amino acids. The retained sequence is limited to the CDR3, 60 bases, with the frame set at the first base. The germline V gene yields SGDLS for CDR1 and YYNGEE for CDR2. V is pruned by 0 bases and J by 5 bases, leaving 22 bases of the junction without a gene match. The CDR3 regions of human TCRbeta chains were analyzed by immunosequencing. In the source study's methods: TCRs in the repertoires were compared against a reference library of SARS-CoV-2-specific TCRs that had been generated with the MIRA antigen-specificity platform. Breadth meant the fraction of unique TCRs that were SARS-CoV-2-associated, whereas depth meant the fraction of total T cells that were SARS-CoV-2-associated. Each spike-specific TCR was assigned to its reactive spike region and to a CD4 or CD8 class using the MIRA data. Log10-transformed breadth and depth values were compared by one-way ANOVA with Sidak's multiple comparisons tests. TCRdb retrieved this table from immuneACCESS and kept in-frame rearrangements only. Not all clones are present; in checked studies, unresolved V genes account for under half, and no reason is known for the remainder. Clone size and V and J calls were adopted from that table, with D and trimming inferred from the DNA. The sample table shows approximately 150,000 clones, and about 92% are seen once. 0.9% of the sample goes to the ten largest clones.

The research as a whole found: The whole spike protein was spanned by vaccine-associated CD4 TCRs, and dominant responses were seen in regions 160-218 and 743-854. Participants were mostly white British and included more females than males, and it was suggested by the authors that clonal diversity may have been underestimated. No day 14 peak-response samples were available, so repertoires were characterized only after the peak T cell response. A significant rise in spike-specific TCR breadth and depth was observed after two AZD1222 doses relative to day 0 and relative to MenACWY recipients. In the small 56-69-year group, the increase in depth fell short of significance, most likely because of low power. Nearly half of unique spike-specific TCRs reportedly recognized epitopes outside regions mutated in the B.1.351 and B.1.1.7 variants. Conclusions about previously exposed vaccinees are limited, since just a handful of AZD1222 recipients were seropositive for SARS-CoV-2 at baseline.

What this sample's time point label stands for: baseline before first vaccination. Vaccinee samples were obtained from the UK trials COV001 and COV002, which included a single-blind randomized controlled phase 2/3 trial of AZD1222 (ChAdOx1 nCoV-19) in healthy adults. For TCRbeta chain sequencing, PBMC samples from trial participants were taken at day 0 and at day 28 after the second dose. The V gene is TRBV9 and the J gene is TRBJ2-5; 7 central bases correspond to TRBD2. Here the sequenced sample was peripheral blood, taken on day 0 of AZD1222 vaccination. This receptor was identified in an adult in good health. The CDR3 reads as follows: CASSVGPGTTRQPLYETQYF. The DNA is as follows: TGTGCCAGCAGCGTAGGCCCCGGGACTACGCGACAGCCTCTTTATGAGACCCAGTACTTC.